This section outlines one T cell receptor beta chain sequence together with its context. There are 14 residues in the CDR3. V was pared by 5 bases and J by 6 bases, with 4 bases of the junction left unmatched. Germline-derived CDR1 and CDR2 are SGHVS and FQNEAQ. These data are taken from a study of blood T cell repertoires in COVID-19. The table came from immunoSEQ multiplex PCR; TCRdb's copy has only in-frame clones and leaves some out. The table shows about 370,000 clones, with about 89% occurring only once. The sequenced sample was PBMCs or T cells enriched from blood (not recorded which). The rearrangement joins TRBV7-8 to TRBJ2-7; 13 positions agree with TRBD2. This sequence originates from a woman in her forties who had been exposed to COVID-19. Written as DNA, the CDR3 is TGTGCCAGCAGCGCCGGACTAGCGGGAGTCGAGCAGTACTTC. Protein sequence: CASSAGLAGVEQYF.